This T cell receptor (beta chain) was observed in a study of monozygotic twins with inflammatory bowel disease. The study, taken as a whole, reports: Since immunosuppressive treatments differed, patient repertoires may have gained added variability. Using the inverse Simpson index, IBD patients had lower TCRbeta diversity than healthy co-twins.

As regards this clonotype: The antigen is not known.

For every sample, eight separate reactions were used to make cDNA. TCRdb processed the 5' RACE reads again and assigns one entry to each CDR3 protein, with no DNA. Its table lists 300,000 to 350,000 distinct CDR3 sequences. The TCR comes from a human donor with ulcerative colitis or Crohn's disease, or a healthy co-twin of an affected twin (not recorded which). The sample consisted of blood.

CDR3 protein: CASSSQMRDRDQAFF. This chain joins TRBV28 and TRBJ1-1; checking the TCRdb D call of TRBD1 is not possible without DNA. Looked up from germline, CDR1 is MDHEN and CDR2 is SYDVKM. The CDR3 totals 15 residues.